This section outlines one T cell receptor (beta chain) sequence together with its context. V was pared by 6 bases and J by 3 bases, with 11 bases between. CDR1 MNHEY and CDR2 SMNVEV come from the germline V gene (reference sequence). The CDR3 totals 14 residues. This sample was taken from a study of T cell changes during pregnancy in multiple sclerosis. The repertoire was sequenced with immunoSEQ multiplex PCR; TCRdb's copy has only in-frame clones and lacks some. The data hold tens of thousands of clones, with roughly 91% observed a single time. This clonotype was sampled from a female donor with multiple sclerosis, enrolled in a pregnancy study. Material: CD8+ T cells from peripheral blood mononuclear cells, obtained before pregnancy. The V gene is TRBV27, the J gene TRBJ2-2, with D perhaps matching TRBD2 (6 bases). The CDR3 is CASSSGWDTGELFF. CDR3 coding DNA: TGTGCCAGCAGCAGCGGGTGGGACACCGGGGAGCTGTTTTTT.